The source of this TCR beta chain is a study of T cell responses to AZD1222 COVID-19 vaccine. Doses given second, at about 4 or about 12 weeks, were pooled. To note about this clone: Its antigen is undetermined. Other DNA sequences of this sample code for an identical CDR3.

Clones were sequenced by immunoSEQ multiplex PCR, and TCRdb holds only the in-frame ones, with some missing. The sample yields about 120,000 clones, 92% seen once. Study-wide points: Donors were chiefly white British, with a greater number of females, and clonal diversity was perhaps underestimated. Variant regions that are unmutated are reportedly the target of nearly half of spike-specific TCRs. Regions 160-218 and 743-854 held dominance among vaccine-associated CD4 TCRs, which spanned spike.

The TCR comes from an adult who received the AZD1222 COVID-19 vaccine. The material sequenced was peripheral blood, taken 28 days after the second AZD1222 dose.

DNA for the CDR3: TGTGCCAGCAGCCCGGGACAGGGAGGATACGAGCAGTACTTC. Translating it yields CASSPGQGGYEQYF. The chain uses TRBV3-1 (or the pseudogene TRBV3-2) and TRBJ2-7; TRBD1 aligns across 9 bases. In germline, CDR1 is LGHDT, CDR2 YNNKEL (reference sequence). After removal of 4 bases from V and 4 bases from J, the junction contained 5 bases not matched to a gene. The CDR3 extends over 14 amino acids.